What follows is one TCR delta chain and its context. This clone is classified as medium-sized (0.01 to 0.1%). Its antigen is currently not known. Per-nucleotide qualities are absent, and no much larger clonotype sits a single base away. The sample comes from a study of gamma-delta T cells after stem cell transplantation (dated by TCRdb to the mid-2010s). The CDR3 sequence holds 25 residues, the cysteine and phenylalanine included. The DNA shown is the 75-base CDR3, in frame from base 1. The germline V gene supplies CDR1 TSWWSYY and CDR2 QGS. Trimming leaves V shorter by 1 base and J shorter by 2 bases, with the junction holding 28 bases beyond the gene matches. The library was produced with RT-PCR. Sequencing instrument: Illumina MiSeq. For TCRdb, the public reads were processed anew by CATT, and duplicate DNA sequences were folded into one row. Here the sample has about 2,600 delta-chain clones; about 1.6% occur a single time. The ten biggest clones cover 40% of the sample.

The chain employs TRDV1 and TRDJ1; TRDD3 matches 13 bases in the middle. The sample was gamma-delta T cells. The receptor was isolated from a human donor. It is not recorded whose cells these are; they may come from a transplant donor. Read as DNA, the sequence is TGTGCTCTTGGGGAACAGAAAATTCCCTTCCTACCACTTCACTGGGGGATACGTGGTACCGATAAACTCATCTTT. Its amino acids are CALGEQKIPFLPLHWGIRGTDKLIF.